The sequence of this TCR beta chain was determined in a study of blood T cell repertoires in COVID-19. Study information: Samples representing acute and convalescent COVID-19 were sourced from the United States, Italy and Spain. The cDNA or gDNA used as material had been derived from T cells, B-cell-depleted T cells, or PBMCs.

The CDR3 has 15 amino acids. The germline V gene encodes CDR1 SGHTA and CDR2 FQGNSA. Trimming took 5 bases from V and 5 from J, leaving 18 bases between them. Original handling: Cell counts per sample came from amplifying reference gene primers. This table comes from immunoSEQ multiplex PCR, and its TCRdb copy is limited to in-frame clones, with some not included. Clone size and the V and J calls come from that table; the DNA yielded D and trimming. Seen here are fewer than 500,000 clones, 81% observed once, and the top ten hold roughly 1.1%. This clone was picked up many times. The chain recombines TRBV7-2 with TRBJ1-1; D ambiguous. The sequenced sample consisted of peripheral blood. The receptor's source is a human donor with acute or convalescent COVID-19. The donor label of this sample is uncertain. CDR3 nucleotide sequence: TGTGCCAGCAGCCCTTCGGTTGTCGGGAAAACTGAAGCTTTCTTT. It yields the protein CASSPSVVGKTEAFF.